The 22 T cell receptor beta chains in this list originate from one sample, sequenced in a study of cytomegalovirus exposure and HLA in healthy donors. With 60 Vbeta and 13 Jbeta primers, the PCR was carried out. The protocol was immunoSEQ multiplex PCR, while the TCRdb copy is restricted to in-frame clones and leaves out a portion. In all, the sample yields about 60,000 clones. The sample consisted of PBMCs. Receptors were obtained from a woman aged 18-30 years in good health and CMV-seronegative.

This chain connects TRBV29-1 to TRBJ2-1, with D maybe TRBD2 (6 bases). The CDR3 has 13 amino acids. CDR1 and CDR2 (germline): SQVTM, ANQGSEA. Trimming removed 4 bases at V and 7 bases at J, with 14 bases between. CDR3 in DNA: TGCAGCGTTGTAAGCCTAGCGTCAAATGAGCAGTTCTTC. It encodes CSVVSLASNEQFF.

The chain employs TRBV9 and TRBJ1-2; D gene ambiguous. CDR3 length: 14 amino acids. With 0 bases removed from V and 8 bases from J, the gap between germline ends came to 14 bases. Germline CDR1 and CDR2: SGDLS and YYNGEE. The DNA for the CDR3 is TGTGCCAGCAGCGTAGCAAACGGGGATGGCGGCTACACCTTC. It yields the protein CASSVANGDGGYTF.

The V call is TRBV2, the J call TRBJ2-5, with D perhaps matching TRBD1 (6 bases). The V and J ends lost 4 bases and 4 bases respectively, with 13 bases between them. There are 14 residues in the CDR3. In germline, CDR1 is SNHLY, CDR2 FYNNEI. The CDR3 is CASSGTGRRETQYF. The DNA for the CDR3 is TGTGCCAGCAGTGGTACAGGGCGACGAGAGACCCAGTACTTC.

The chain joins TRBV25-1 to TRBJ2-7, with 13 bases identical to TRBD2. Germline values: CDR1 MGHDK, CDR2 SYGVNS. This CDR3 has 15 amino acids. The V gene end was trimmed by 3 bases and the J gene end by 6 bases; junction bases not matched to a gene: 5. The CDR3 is CASSEGLAGLGEQYF. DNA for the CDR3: TGTGCCAGCAGTGAGGGACTAGCGGGACTAGGCGAGCAGTACTTC.

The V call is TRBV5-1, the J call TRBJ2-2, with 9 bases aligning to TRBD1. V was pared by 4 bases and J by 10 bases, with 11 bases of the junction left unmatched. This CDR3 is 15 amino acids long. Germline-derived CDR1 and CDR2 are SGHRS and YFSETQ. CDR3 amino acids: CASSPGTGTGVELFF. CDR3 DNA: TGCGCCAGCAGCCCGGGGACAGGGACCGGGGTGGAGCTGTTTTTT.

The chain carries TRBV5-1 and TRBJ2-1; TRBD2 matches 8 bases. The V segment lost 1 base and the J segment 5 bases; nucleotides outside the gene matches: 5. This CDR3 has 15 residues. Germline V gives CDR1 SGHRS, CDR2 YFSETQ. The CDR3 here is CASSLTGGVDNEQFF. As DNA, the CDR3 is TGCGCCAGCAGCTTGACGGGGGGGGTCGACAATGAGCAGTTCTTC.

CDR3 sequence: CASRQVNEKLFF. The DNA for the CDR3 is TGTGCCAGCAGACAAGTAAATGAAAAACTGTTTTTT. The chain joins TRBV6-1 to TRBJ1-4; D gene uncertain. Trimming shortened V by 6 bases and J by 5 bases, and 7 bases separated the two germline ends. Germline assignment: CDR1 MNHNS and CDR2 SASEGT. The CDR3 extends over 12 amino acids.

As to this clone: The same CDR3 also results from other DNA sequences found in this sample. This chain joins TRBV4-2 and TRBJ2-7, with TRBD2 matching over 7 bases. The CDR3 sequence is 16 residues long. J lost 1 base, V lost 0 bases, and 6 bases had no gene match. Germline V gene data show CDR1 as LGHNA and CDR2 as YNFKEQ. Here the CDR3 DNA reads TGTGCCAGCAGCCAAGAGGTTATCGGGAGGTCCTACGAGCAGTACTTC. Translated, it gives CASSQEVIGRSYEQYF.

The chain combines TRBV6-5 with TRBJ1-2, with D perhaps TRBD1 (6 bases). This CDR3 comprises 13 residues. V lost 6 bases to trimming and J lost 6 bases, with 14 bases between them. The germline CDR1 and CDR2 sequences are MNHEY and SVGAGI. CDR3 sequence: CASRPSGGHGYTF. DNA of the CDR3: TGTGCCAGCAGACCCTCGGGGGGGCATGGCTACACCTTC.

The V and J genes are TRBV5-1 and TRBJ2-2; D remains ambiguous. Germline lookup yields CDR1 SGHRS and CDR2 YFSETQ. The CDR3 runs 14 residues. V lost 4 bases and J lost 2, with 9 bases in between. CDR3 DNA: TGCGCCAGCAGCCTTATTACAAACACCGGGGAGCTGTTTTTT. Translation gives CASSLITNTGELFF.

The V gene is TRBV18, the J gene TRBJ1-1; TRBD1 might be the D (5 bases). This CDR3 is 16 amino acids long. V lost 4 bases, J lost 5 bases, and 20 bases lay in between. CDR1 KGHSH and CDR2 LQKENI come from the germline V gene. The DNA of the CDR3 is TGTGCCAGCTCACGGGGACGGGGCGGGGGAATAACTGAAGCTTTCTTT. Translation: CASSRGRGGGITEAFF.

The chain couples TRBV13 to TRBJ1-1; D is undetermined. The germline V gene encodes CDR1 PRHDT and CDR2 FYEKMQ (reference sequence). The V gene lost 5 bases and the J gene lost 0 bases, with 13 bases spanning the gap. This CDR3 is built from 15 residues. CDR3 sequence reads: CASSLPDGVNTEAFF. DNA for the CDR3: TGTGCCAGCAGCCTCCCCGACGGAGTGAACACTGAAGCTTTCTTT.

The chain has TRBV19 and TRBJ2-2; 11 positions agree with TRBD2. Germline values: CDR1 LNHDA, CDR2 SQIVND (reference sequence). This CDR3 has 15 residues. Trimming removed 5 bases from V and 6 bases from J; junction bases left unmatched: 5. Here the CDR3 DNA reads TGTGCCAGTAGTCGTAGCGGGAGGGCCGCCGGGGAGCTGTTTTTT. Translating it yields CASSRSGRAAGELFF.

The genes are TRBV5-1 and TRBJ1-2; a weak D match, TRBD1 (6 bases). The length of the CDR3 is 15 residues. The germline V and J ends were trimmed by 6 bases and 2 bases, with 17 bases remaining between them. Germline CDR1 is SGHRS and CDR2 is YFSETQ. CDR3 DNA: TGCGCCAGCACCTTACGAACAGGGAACAACTATGGCTACACCTTC. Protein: CASTLRTGNNYGYTF.

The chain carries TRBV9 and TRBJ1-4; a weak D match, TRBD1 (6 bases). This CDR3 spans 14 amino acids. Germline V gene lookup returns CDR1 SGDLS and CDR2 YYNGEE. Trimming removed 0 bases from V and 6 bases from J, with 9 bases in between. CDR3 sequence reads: CASSVVAGDEKLFF. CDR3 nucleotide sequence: TGTGCCAGCAGCGTAGTTGCAGGGGATGAAAAACTGTTTTTT.

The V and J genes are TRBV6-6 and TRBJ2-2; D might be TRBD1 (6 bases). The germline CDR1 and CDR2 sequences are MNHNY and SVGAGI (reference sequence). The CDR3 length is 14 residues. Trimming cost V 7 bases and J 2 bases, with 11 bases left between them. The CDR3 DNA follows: TGTGCCAGCAAGGAGACAGGAAACACCGGGGAGCTGTTTTTT. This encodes CASKETGNTGELFF.

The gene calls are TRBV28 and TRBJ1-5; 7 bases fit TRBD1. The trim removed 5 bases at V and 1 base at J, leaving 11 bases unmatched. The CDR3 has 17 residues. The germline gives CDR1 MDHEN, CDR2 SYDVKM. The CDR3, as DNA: TGTGCCAGCAGTCCCCTTGGGAACAGGGGAAGCAATCAGCCCCAGCATTTT. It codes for CASSPLGNRGSNQPQHF.

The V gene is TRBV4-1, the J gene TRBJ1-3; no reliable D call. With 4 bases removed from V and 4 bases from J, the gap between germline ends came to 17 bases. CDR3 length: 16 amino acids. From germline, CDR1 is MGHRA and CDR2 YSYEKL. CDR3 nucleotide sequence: TGCGCCAGCAGCCGTTCAGCGGGTTCGGGGGGAAACACCATATATTTT. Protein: CASSRSAGSGGNTIYF.

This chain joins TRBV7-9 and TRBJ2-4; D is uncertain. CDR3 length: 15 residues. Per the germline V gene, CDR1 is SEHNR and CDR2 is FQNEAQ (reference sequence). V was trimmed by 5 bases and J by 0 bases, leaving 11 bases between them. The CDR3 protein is CASSVISLAKNIQYF. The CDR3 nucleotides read TGTGCCAGCAGCGTAATATCTTTAGCCAAAAACATTCAGTACTTC. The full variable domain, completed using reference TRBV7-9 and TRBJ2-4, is DTGVSQNPRHKITKRGQNVTFRCDPISEHNRLYWYRQTLGQGPEFLTYFQNEAQLEKSRLLSDRFSAERPKGSFSTLEIQRTEQGDSAMYLCASSVISLAKNIQYFGAGTRLSVL.

CDR3 sequence reads: CASSPKAGDTEAFF. CDR3 coding DNA: TGTGCCAGCAGCCCGAAGGCAGGGGACACTGAAGCTTTCTTT. This chain uses TRBV9 with TRBJ1-1, with a weak D call TRBD1 (6 bases). The CDR3 length is 14 residues. Trimming removed 4 bases at V and 3 bases at J, with 13 bases between. Germline V gives CDR1 SGDLS, CDR2 YYNGEE.

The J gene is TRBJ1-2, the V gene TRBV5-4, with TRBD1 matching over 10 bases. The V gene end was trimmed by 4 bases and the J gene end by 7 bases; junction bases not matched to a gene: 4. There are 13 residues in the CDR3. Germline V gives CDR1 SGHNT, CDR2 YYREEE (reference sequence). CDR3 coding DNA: TGTGCCAGCAGCGGGACAGGGGCTGGTGGCTACACCTTC. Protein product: CASSGTGAGGYTF.

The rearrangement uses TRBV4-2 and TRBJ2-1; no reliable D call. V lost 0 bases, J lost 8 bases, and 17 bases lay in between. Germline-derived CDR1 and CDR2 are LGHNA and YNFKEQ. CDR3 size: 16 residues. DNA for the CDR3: TGTGCCAGCAGCCAAGAGTCTAGTTTGTTCCCCCATGAGCAGTTCTTC. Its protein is CASSQESSLFPHEQFF.